This TCR beta chain was obtained from a study of breast tumors, draining lymph nodes, adjacent tissues. Breast cancer patients provided tissue from their axillary draining lymph nodes. The CDR3 is made up of 19 amino acids. CDR1 and CDR2 from the germline V gene are SGDLS and YYNGEE. V trimming: 0 bases; J trimming: 5 bases; junction bases outside the gene matches: 17. This clonotype was recorded only once. Its cognate antigen is unknown. The study's findings and limits: The data were judged consistent with most tumor T cells coming from lymph node and expanding in tumor. Luminal-like breast cancer showed significantly higher tumor–nontumor repertoire similarity than basal-like. Tumor TCR diversity was below lymph nodes but above nontumor tissue.

TCRdb recomputed calls from the multiplex PCR reads with MiXCR, one row per CDR3 protein. The sample lists under 150,000 distinct CDR3 sequences; less than 25% were seen once. This receptor was taken from a female donor with breast cancer. Some clones in this sample may be carry-over from other donors' samples. Material: axillary lymph node tissue. V is TRBV9 and J is TRBJ2-7; TRBD2 aligns across 10 bases. This chain's CDR3 is CASSVGGVAGTSVAHEQYF. The CDR3 DNA reads as TGTGCCAGCAGCGTAGGAGGAGTGGCCGGGACTAGCGTCGCCCACGAGCAGTACTTC.